The 11 T cell receptor beta chains below were found in one sample sequenced in a study of cytomegalovirus exposure and HLA in healthy donors. It was with 60 Vbeta and 13 Jbeta primers that the PCR ran. Generated by immunoSEQ multiplex PCR, the TCRdb table keeps only in-frame clones and is missing some. The profile shows around 180,000 clones, approximately 88% of them singletons. Sequencing used PBMCs. All receptors derive from a boy between 2 and 15 years old in good health and CMV-seronegative.

This sequence joins TRBV27 and TRBJ1-1; 8 nucleotides align to TRBD1. This CDR3 region has 17 residues. The trim removed 5 bases at V and 0 bases at J, leaving 11 bases unmatched. The germline gives CDR1 MNHEY, CDR2 SMNVEV (reference sequence). The CDR3 loop is CASSPGTGRLMNTEAFF. In DNA form, the CDR3 reads TGTGCCAGCAGTCCAGGGACAGGTCGACTTATGAACACTGAAGCTTTCTTT.

The V gene is TRBV5-6, the J gene TRBJ2-7, with unresolved D. This CDR3 spans 13 amino acids. Germline V lookup: CDR1 SGHDT, CDR2 YYEEEE. Trimming left V 2 bases short and J 4 bases short, with 10 bases between. The DNA for the CDR3 is TGTGCCAGCAGCTTACTCCAGGTGTACGAGCAGTACTTC. This translates into CASSLLQVYEQYF. Complete variable domain (other parts from reference TRBV5-6 and TRBJ2-7): DAGVTQSPTHLIKTRGQQVTLRCSPKSGHDTVSWYQQALGQGPQFIFQYYEEEERQRGNFPDRFSGHQFPNYSSELNVNALLLGDSALYLCASSLLQVYEQYFGPGTRLTVT.

This chain links TRBV15 with TRBJ2-1; weak D call: TRBD2 (6 bases). V lost 5 bases and J lost 0, with 20 bases in between. CDR3 size: 18 residues. In germline, CDR1 is LNHNV, CDR2 YYDKDF (reference sequence). This CDR3 is CATSGNSRAGRSYNEQFF. CDR3 DNA: TGTGCCACCAGCGGAAACTCGAGGGCGGGACGCTCCTACAATGAGCAGTTCTTC.

The table lists this clone with a count of one. The chain recombines TRBV28 with TRBJ1-2; a possible D gene is TRBD1 (5 bases). V dropped 1 base and J dropped 3 bases, with 12 bases sitting between them. The CDR3 runs 15 residues. Germline CDR1 and CDR2: MDHEN and SYDVKM. The CDR3 DNA reads TGTGCCAGCAGTTTATACCGTGGGGCAGACTATGGCTACACCTTC. Translating it yields CASSLYRGADYGYTF.

This clone has only a few counts. V is TRBV25-1 and J is TRBJ2-3; TRBD2 aligns across 14 bases. The germline V gene encodes CDR1 MGHDK and CDR2 SYGVNS. Trimming took 1 base from V and 4 from J; bases not matched to a gene: 1. The CDR3 extends over 16 amino acids. The CDR3 nucleotides read TGTGCCAGCAGTGAATGGGGACTAGCGGGGGCAGATACGCAGTATTTT. Encoded protein: CASSEWGLAGADTQYF.

This clone was recorded a few times. J is TRBJ2-1 and V is TRBV4-3; 9 nucleotides agree with TRBD2. The CDR3 has 13 amino acids. V was pared by 3 bases and J by 13 bases, with 7 bases of the junction left unmatched. CDR1 LGHNA and CDR2 YSLEER come from the germline V gene. The CDR3 reads CASSQLSGGLQFF. The CDR3 DNA reads as TGCGCCAGCAGCCAGCTTAGCGGGGGCTTACAGTTCTTC.

This rearrangement joins TRBV4-1 to TRBJ2-3; TRBD2 agrees at 10 bases. The trim removed 4 bases at V and 6 bases at J, leaving 19 bases unmatched. The germline V gene encodes CDR1 MGHRA and CDR2 YSYEKL. The CDR3 is 19 amino acids. DNA for the CDR3: TGCGCCAGCAGCCCCACACTCTCAGCGGGAGGGCCATTTAGTGATACGCAGTATTTT. The encoded protein is CASSPTLSAGGPFSDTQYF.

This rearrangement joins TRBV7-9 to TRBJ1-1; D is uncertain. V lost 0 bases and J lost 11, with 19 bases in between. Germline lookup yields CDR1 SEHNR and CDR2 FQNEAQ (reference sequence). The CDR3 sequence is 15 residues long. CDR3 sequence (DNA): TGTGCCAGCAGCTTAGCTTCTGGAGGCCTCCGGAAGGCTTTCTTT. The encoded protein is CASSLASGGLRKAFF.

With respect to this clone: Distinct nucleotide sequences in the sample also encode this CDR3. The chain couples TRBV7-3 to TRBJ2-7; 8 bases align to TRBD1. The CDR3 extends over 13 amino acids. Looked up from germline, CDR1 is SGHTA and CDR2 is FQGTGA. Trimming removed 3 bases from V and 4 bases from J; junction bases left unmatched: 2. The CDR3 nucleotides read TGTGCCAGCAGCTTCGGACAGGGTTACGAGCAGTACTTC. Its protein is CASSFGQGYEQYF.

This sequence joins TRBV7-6 and TRBJ2-3, with D maybe TRBD2 (5 bases). Trimming removed 0 bases at V and 1 base at J, with 17 bases between. This CDR3 spans 18 amino acids. From germline, CDR1 is SGHVS and CDR2 FNYEAQ. This CDR3 reads CASSLAPPAAIGTDTQYF. The CDR3 region has the DNA TGTGCCAGCAGCTTAGCTCCACCAGCGGCTATAGGCACAGATACGCAGTATTTT. The complete variable domain, with remaining parts taken from reference TRBV7-6 and TRBJ2-3, reads GAGVSQSPRYKVTKRGQDVALRCDPISGHVSLYWYRQALGQGPEFLTYFNYEAQQDKSGLPNDRFSAERPEGSISTLTIQRTEQRDSAMYRCASSLAPPAAIGTDTQYFGPGTRLTVL.

This chain uses TRBV9 with TRBJ2-1; TRBD1 aligns across 9 bases. V dropped 0 bases and J dropped 2; count of bases not matched to a gene: 0. The CDR3 runs 15 residues. Germline CDR1 reads SGDLS; CDR2 reads YYNGEE. CDR3 coding DNA: TGTGCCAGCAGCGTAGGGACAGGGGCCTACAATGAGCAGTTCTTC. Encoded protein: CASSVGTGAYNEQFF.